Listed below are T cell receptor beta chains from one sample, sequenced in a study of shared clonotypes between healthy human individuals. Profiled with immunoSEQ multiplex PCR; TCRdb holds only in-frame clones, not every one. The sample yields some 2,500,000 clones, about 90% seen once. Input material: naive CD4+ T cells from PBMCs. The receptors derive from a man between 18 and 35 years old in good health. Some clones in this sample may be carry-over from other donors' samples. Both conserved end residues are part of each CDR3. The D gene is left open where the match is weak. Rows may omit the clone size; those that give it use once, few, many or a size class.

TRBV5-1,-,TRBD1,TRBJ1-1,TGCGCCAGCAGCTCAAGAGACAGGGGCTACACTGAAGCTTTCTTT,CASSSRDRGYTEAFF
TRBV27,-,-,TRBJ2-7,TGTGCCAGCAGTGCAAGCGGCGCCGACTCCTACGAGCAGTACTTC,CASSASGADSYEQYF
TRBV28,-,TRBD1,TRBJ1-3,TGTGCCAGCAGTCCACGACAGGGGGCGAAGGGGGGGAACACCATATATTTT,CASSPRQGAKGGNTIYF
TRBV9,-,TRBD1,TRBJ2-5,TGTGCCAGCAGCGTAGGAGGACAGGGGAGGGAAGAGACCCAGTACTTC,CASSVGGQGREETQYF
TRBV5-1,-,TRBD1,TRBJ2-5,TGCGCCAGCAGCCCTCCGTCCGGGACAGGGCAGGTGTACCAAGAGACCCAGTACTTC,CASSPPSGTGQVYQETQYF
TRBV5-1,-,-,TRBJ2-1,TGCGCCAGCAGTTCTTGGGGGGCTCTCAATGAGCAGTTCTTC,CASSSWGALNEQFF
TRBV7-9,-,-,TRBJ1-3,TGTGCCAGCAGCCCCCGCACCCCCTCTGGAAACACCATATATTTT,CASSPRTPSGNTIYF
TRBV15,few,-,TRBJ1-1,TGTGCCACCAGCAGAGCCCCGAACACTGAAGCTTTCTTT,CATSRAPNTEAFF
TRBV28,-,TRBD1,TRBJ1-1,TGTGCCAGCAGTTTAAGTCCGGGACAGGGTCCCCCGAACACTGAAGCTTTCTTT,CASSLSPGQGPPNTEAFF
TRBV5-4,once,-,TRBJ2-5,TGTGCCAGCAGCTTGGTGTGGGAGAGGGAGACCCAGTACTTC,CASSLVWERETQYF
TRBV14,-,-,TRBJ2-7,TGTGCCAGCAGCCAGGGGTATCCCTACTACGAGCAGTACTTC,CASSQGYPYYEQYF
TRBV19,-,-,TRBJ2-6,TGTGCCAGTAGTCTCCTGCAAGCCTCTGGGGCCAACGTCCTGACTTTC,CASSLLQASGANVLTF
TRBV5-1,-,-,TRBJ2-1,TGCGCCAGCAGCTTGGAAGGACTACCCGGGAATGAGCAGTTCTTC,CASSLEGLPGNEQFF
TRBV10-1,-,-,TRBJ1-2,TGCGCCAGCAGTGAGTGCTGGGGCGCTGACTATGGCTACACCTTC,CASSECWGADYGYTF
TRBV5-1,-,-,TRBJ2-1,TGCGCCAGCAGCTTGGATGGTAGCGGTAATGAGCAGTTCTTC,CASSLDGSGNEQFF
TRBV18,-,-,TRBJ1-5,TGTGCCAGCTCACCAGGCAGGGTGAATCAGCCCCAGCATTTT,CASSPGRVNQPQHF
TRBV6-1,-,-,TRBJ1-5,TGTGCCAGCAGTGAAACAGACTTCAATCAGCCCCAGCATTTT,CASSETDFNQPQHF
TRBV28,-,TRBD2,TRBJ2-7,TGTGCCAGCAGCCCACGTCTAGCGGGAGGCCCCTACGAGCAGTGCTTC,CASSPRLAGGPYEQCF
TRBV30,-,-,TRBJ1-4,TGTGCCTGGAGTGTACAAGGGAATAATGAAAAACTGTTTTTT,CAWSVQGNNEKLFF
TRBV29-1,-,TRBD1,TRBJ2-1,TGCAGCGTTGGGGGACAGGCAATCTACAATGAGCAGTTCTTC,CSVGGQAIYNEQFF
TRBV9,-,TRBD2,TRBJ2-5,TGTGCCAGCAGCGTAGGTCTAGCGGGAGGGCCGGAGACCCAGTACTTC,CASSVGLAGGPETQYF
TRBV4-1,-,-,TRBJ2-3,TGCGCCAGCAGCCAAGACCTAGCGCAAACTAGCACAGATACGCAGTATTTT,CASSQDLAQTSTDTQYF
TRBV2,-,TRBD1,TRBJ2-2,TGTGCCAGCAGTCAGGGGGCTGACACCGGGGAGCTGTTTTTT,CASSQGADTGELFF
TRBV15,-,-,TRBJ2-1,TGTGCCACCGCCGGGACTTTGTACAATGAGCAGTTCTTC,CATAGTLYNEQFF
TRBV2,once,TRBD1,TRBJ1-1,TGTGCCAGCATTAAACAGGGGTTCACTGAAGCTTTCTTT,CASIKQGFTEAFF
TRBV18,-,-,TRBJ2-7,TGTGCCAGCTCGTCCCAGGAGCAGTCCTACGAGCAGTACTTC,CASSSQEQSYEQYF
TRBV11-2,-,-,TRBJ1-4,TGTGCCAGCTCGCAGCCTAATGAAAAACTGTTTTTT,CASSQPNEKLFF
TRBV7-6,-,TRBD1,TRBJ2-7,TGTGCCAGCAGCCTTTCCCTAAGACAGGGCCTAACCTACGAGCAGTACTTC,CASSLSLRQGLTYEQYF
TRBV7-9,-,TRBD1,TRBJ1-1,TGTGCCAGCAGACCTGGACAGGGAATGAACACTGAAGCTTTCTTT,CASRPGQGMNTEAFF
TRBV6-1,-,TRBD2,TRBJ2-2,TGTGCCAGCAGTCGGACTAGCGGGGGGACCGGGGAGCTGTTTTTT,CASSRTSGGTGELFF
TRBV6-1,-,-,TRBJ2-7,TGTGCCAGCAGTGCTTCCACAGGGACTCCAGCGGCCTACGAGCAGTACTTC,CASSASTGTPAAYEQYF
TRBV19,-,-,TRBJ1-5,TGTGCCAGTAGTATCCCCGGGATGGGTCAGCCCCAGCATTTT,CASSIPGMGQPQHF
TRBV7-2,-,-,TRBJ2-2,TGTGCCAGCAGCCGCTCCCGGGGAAACACCGGGGAGCTGTTTTTT,CASSRSRGNTGELFF
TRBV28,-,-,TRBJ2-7,TGTGCCAGCAGTTTACAGACTCGAGAGCAGTACTTC,CASSLQTREQYF
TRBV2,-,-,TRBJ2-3,TGTGCCAGCAATCCGTCGACCGGAGCGCAGTATTTT,CASNPSTGAQYF
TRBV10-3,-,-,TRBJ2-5,TGTGCCATCAGCCCAAGGGCAGGGCTCGTTGAGACCCAGTACTTC,CAISPRAGLVETQYF
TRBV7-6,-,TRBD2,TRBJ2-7,TGTGCCAGCAGCCTCGGGACGTCCGGACTAGCGGGAGGGCCCATCTACGAGCAGTACTTC,CASSLGTSGLAGGPIYEQYF
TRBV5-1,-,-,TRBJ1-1,TGCGCCAGCAGCTTGTCGGGCAGGTTAGAAATGAACACTGAAGCTTTCTTT,CASSLSGRLEMNTEAFF
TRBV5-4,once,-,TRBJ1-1,TGTGCCAGCAGCTTGAAGAGAACCGACACTGAAGCTTTCTTT,CASSLKRTDTEAFF
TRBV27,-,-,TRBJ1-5,TGTGCCAGCAGCCAAATAGGCGGGACGTTCAGCAATCAGCCCCAGCATTTT,CASSQIGGTFSNQPQHF
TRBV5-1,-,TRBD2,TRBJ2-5,TGCGCCAGCAGCTTGGCCAGGGTTACTAGCGTGCAAGAGACCCAGTACTTC,CASSLARVTSVQETQYF
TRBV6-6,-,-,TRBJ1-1,TGTGCCAGCAGTTACTCGGGGTACACTGAAGCTTTCTTT,CASSYSGYTEAFF
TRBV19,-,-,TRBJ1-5,TGTGCCAGTAGTTTTGGACAGCTAAGGAATCAGCCCCAGCATTTT,CASSFGQLRNQPQHF
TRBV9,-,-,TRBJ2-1,TGTGCCAGCAGCGTAGATTGGAGCTCCTACAATGAGCAGTTCTTC,CASSVDWSSYNEQFF
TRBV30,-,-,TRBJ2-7,TGTGCCTGGAGTACCGAAATGAACGAGCAGTACTTC,CAWSTEMNEQYF
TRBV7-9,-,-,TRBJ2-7,TGTGCCAGCGGGTCAGGGATGGAATACGAGCAGTACTTC,CASGSGMEYEQYF
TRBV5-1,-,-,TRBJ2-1,TGCGCCAGCAGCCAGGCGGGACTTTCCAGCAATGAGCAGTTCTTC,CASSQAGLSSNEQFF
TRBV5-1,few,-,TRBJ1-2,TGCGCCAGCAGCTTGGCCCCTCCGGCTAACTATGGCTACACCTTC,CASSLAPPANYGYTF
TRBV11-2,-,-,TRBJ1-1,TGTGCCAGCAGCTTTCCCGGGGGGACAACTGTCTTT,CASSFPGGTTVF